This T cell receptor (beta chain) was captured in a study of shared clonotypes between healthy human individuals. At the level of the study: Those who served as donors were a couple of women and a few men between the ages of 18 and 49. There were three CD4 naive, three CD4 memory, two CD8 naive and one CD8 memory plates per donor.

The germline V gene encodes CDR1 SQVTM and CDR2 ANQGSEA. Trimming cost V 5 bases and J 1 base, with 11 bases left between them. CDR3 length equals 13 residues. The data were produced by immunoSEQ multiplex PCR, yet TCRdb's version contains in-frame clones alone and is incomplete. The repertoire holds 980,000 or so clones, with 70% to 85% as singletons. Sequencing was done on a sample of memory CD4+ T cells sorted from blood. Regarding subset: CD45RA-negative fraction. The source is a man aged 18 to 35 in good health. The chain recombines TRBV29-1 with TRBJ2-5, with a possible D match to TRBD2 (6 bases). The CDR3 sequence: CSVTGEFQETQYF. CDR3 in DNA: TGCAGCGTTACGGGGGAGTTCCAAGAGACCCAGTACTTC.